The entry below describes one T cell receptor beta chain. Its cognate antigen is unknown. Amplification used 60 Vbeta primers and 13 Jbeta primers. Some clones are missing from TCRdb's copy, which holds only in-frame ones; the method was immunoSEQ multiplex PCR. The sample has about 150,000 clones; 75% are singletons. V was pared by 2 bases and J by 8 bases, with 12 bases of the junction left unmatched. Germline CDR1 is SGHVS and CDR2 is FNYEAQ. This CDR3 contains 17 residues. This sample stems from a study of cytomegalovirus exposure and HLA in healthy donors. Points from the study as a whole: Analyses of presence and absence presupposed an approximately uniform sequencing depth across donors. V- and J-gene trimming in TCR beta was tied to a missense DCLRE1C variant by an analysis performed later. It has been reported that TCR beta sequences accurately predicted the HLA-A and HLA-B alleles of most subjects.

The sample was PBMCs. This sequence originates from a man aged 30 to 45 in good health and CMV-seronegative. The rearrangement uses TRBV7-6 and TRBJ1-4, with 9 bases that match TRBD1. DNA of the CDR3: TGTGCCAGCAGCTTAAACGGACAGGGGAGTTATCTAGAAAAACTGTTTTTT. This translates into CASSLNGQGSYLEKLFF.